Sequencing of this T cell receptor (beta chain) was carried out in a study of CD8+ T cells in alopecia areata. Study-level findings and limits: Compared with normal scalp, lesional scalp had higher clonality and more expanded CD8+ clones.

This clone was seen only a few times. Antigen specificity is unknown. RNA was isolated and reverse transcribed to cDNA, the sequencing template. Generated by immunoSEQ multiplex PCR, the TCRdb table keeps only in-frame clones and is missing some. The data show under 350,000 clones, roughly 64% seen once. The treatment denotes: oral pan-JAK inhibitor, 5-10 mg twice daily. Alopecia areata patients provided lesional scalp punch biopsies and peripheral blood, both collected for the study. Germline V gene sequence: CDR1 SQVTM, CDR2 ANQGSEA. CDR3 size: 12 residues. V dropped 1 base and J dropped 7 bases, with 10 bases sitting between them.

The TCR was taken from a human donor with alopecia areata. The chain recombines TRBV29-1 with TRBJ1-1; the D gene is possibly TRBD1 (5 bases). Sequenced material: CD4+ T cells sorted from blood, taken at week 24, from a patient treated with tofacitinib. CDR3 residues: CSVEGRAVEAFF. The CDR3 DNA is TGCAGCGTTGAAGGCAGGGCAGTTGAAGCTTTCTTT.